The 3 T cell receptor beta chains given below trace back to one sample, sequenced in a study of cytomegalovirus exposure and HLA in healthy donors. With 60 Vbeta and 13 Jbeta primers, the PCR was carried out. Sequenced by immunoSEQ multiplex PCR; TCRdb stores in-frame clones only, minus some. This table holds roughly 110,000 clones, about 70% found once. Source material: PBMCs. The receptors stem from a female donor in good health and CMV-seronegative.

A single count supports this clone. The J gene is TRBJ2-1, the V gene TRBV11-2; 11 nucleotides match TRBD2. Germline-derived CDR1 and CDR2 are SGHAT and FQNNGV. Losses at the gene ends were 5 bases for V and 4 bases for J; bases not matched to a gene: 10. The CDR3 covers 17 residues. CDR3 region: CASSAGPGTSGYNEQFF. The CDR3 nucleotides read TGTGCCAGCAGCGCTGGACCTGGGACTAGCGGATACAATGAGCAGTTCTTC.

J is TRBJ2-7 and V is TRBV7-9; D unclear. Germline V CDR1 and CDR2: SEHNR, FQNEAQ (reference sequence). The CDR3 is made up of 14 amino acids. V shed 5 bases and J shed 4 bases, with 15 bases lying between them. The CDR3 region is CASSRVERTYEQYF. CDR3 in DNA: TGTGCCAGCAGCCGGGTGGAGAGAACTTACGAGCAGTACTTC.

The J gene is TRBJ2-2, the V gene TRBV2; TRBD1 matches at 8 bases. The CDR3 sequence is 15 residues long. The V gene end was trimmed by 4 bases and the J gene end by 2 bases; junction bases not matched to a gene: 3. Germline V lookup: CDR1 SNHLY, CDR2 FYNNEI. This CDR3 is CASSGTGINTGELFF. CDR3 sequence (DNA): TGTGCCAGCAGTGGGACAGGGATCAACACCGGGGAGCTGTTTTTT.